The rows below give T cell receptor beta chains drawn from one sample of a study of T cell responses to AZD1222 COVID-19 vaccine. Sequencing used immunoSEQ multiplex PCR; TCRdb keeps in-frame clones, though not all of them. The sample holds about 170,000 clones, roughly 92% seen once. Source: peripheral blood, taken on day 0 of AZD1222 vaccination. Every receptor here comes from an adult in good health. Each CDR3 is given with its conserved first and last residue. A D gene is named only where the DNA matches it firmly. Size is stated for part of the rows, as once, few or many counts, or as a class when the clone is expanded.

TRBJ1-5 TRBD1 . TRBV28 CASSLRGGVGQPQHF TGTGCCAGCAGTTTAAGAGGGGGCGTAGGTCAGCCCCAGCATTTT
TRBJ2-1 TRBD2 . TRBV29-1 CSVEPLAGVNEQFF TGCAGCGTTGAACCACTAGCGGGAGTTAATGAGCAGTTCTTC
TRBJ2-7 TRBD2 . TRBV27 CASSLGLAGGSSYEQYF TGTGCCAGCAGTTTAGGACTAGCGGGAGGTAGCTCCTACGAGCAGTACTTC
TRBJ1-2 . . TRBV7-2 CASSLESLPTNYGYTF TGTGCCAGCAGCTTAGAATCCCTCCCTACTAACTATGGCTACACCTTC
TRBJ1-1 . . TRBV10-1 CASSESRGGLMNTEAFF TGCGCCAGCAGTGAGTCGAGAGGGGGACTGATGAACACTGAAGCTTTCTTT
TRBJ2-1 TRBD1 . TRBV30 CAWSTGQGLGEQFF TGTGCCTGGAGTACGGGACAGGGCTTAGGAGAGCAGTTCTTC
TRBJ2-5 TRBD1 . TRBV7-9 CASSLGQGETQYF TGTGCCAGCAGCTTAGGACAGGGTGAGACCCAGTACTTC
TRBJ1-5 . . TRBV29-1 CSVAPGTGPQHF TGCAGCGTTGCCCCGGGCACAGGGCCCCAGCATTTT
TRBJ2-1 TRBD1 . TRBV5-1 CASSLGQGSYNEQFF TGCGCCAGCAGCTTAGGACAGGGCTCCTACAATGAGCAGTTCTTC
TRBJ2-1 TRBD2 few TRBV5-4 CASSLKTSGGLYNEQFF TGTGCCAGCAGCTTGAAGACTAGCGGGGGCCTTTACAATGAGCAGTTCTTC
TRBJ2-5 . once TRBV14 CASSQVGRREETQYF TGTGCCAGCAGCCAAGTGGGACGGAGGGAGGAGACCCAGTACTTC
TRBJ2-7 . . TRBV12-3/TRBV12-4 CASMGLPSYEQYF TGTGCCTCCATGGGCCTGCCCTCCTACGAGCAGTACTTC
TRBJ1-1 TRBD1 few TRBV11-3 CASRSGQPLGNTEAFF TGTGCCAGCAGGTCGGGACAGCCGTTGGGGAACACTGAAGCTTTCTTT
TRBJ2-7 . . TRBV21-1 CASSKEQGQNEQYF TGTGCCAGCAGCAAAGAGCAGGGGCAGAACGAGCAGTACTTC
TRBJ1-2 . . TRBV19 CASMGMTRDIRNGYTF TGTGCCAGTATGGGGATGACCCGGGACATAAGGAATGGCTACACCTTC
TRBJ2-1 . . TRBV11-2 CASSLDPPGTTAYNEQFF TGTGCCAGCAGCTTAGATCCCCCCGGGACAACAGCCTACAATGAGCAGTTCTTC
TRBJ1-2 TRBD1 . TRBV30 CAWSVWKGGNYGYTF TGTGCCTGGAGTGTATGGAAAGGGGGCAACTATGGCTACACCTTC
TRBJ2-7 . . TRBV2 CASGYRTGSEQYF TGTGCCAGCGGCTACCGTACAGGGAGCGAGCAGTACTTC
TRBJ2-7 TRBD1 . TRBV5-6 CASSGRTGENEQYF TGTGCCAGCAGCGGCCGGACAGGGGAGAACGAGCAGTACTTC
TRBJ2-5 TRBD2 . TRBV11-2 CASSLVLAGVETQYF TGTGCCAGCAGCTTAGTACTAGCGGGAGTCGAGACCCAGTACTTC
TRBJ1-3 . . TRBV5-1 CASSSEVRNSGNTIYF TGCGCCAGCAGCTCGGAGGTCCGGAACTCTGGAAACACCATATATTTT
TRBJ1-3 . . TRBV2 CASTLDSLSGNTIYF TGTGCCAGCACCTTGGACAGCCTCTCTGGAAACACCATATATTTT
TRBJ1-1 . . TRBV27 CASSLNPGQLNTEAFF TGTGCCAGCAGTTTGAACCCAGGACAGTTGAACACTGAAGCTTTCTTT
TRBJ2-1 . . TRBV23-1 CASSQIHSQCQRFF TGCGCCAGCAGCCAAATCCACTCTCAATGTCAACGGTTCTTC
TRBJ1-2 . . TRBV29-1 CSVEPGDGYTF TGCAGCGTTGAACCGGGCGATGGCTACACCTTC
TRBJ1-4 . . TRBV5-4 CASSLVQGTEKLFF TGTGCCAGCAGCTTGGTCCAGGGAACTGAAAAACTGTTTTTT
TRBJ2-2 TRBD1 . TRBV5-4 CASSRTGGTGELFF TGTGCCAGCAGCCGGACAGGGGGCACCGGGGAGCTGTTTTTT
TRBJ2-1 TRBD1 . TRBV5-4 CASSLGVGTVNNEQFF TGTGCCAGCAGCTTGGGGGTCGGGACAGTCAACAATGAGCAGTTCTTC
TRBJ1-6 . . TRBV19 CASSTRWTGQARVSPLHF TGTGCCAGTAGTACCCGCTGGACGGGGCAGGCTAGGGTCTCACCCCTCCACTTT
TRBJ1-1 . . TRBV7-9 CASNRQVNTEAFF TGTGCCAGCAACCGACAGGTGAACACTGAAGCTTTCTTT
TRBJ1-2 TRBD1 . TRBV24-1 CATSDPGTGDGYTF TGTGCCACCAGTGACCCTGGGACAGGGGATGGCTACACCTTC
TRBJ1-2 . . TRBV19 CASSIASGKNYGYTF TGTGCCAGTAGTATAGCCTCAGGGAAAAACTATGGCTACACCTTC
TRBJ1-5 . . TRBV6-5 CASSRDWDGNKPQHF TGTGCCAGCAGCCGTGATTGGGACGGGAATAAGCCCCAGCATTTT
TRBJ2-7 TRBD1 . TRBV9 CASSEGQQKYF TGTGCCAGCAGCGAGGGACAGCAAAAGTACTTC
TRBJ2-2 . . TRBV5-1 CASSLNQGTGELFF TGCGCCAGCAGCTTAAACCAGGGCACCGGGGAGCTGTTTTTT
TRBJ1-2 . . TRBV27 CASSLYYSENYGYTF TGTGCCAGCAGTTTATATTACAGTGAAAACTATGGCTACACCTTC
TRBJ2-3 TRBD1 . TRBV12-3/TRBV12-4 CASSNRGPDTQYF TGTGCCAGCAGTAACAGGGGCCCAGATACGCAGTATTTT
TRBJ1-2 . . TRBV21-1 CASSNGQFNYGYTF TGTGCCAGCAGCAATGGACAGTTTAACTATGGCTACACCTTC
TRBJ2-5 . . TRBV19 CASHPPDGQDEKTQYF TGTGCCAGTCATCCACCAGACGGACAAGACGAAAAGACCCAGTACTTC
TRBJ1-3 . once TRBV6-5 CASTLRGPGNTIYF TGTGCCAGCACCTTAAGGGGCCCTGGAAACACCATATATTTT
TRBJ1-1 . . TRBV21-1 CASSLRTGGKFLATEAFF TGTGCCAGCAGCTTACGGACAGGGGGCAAATTTTTGGCCACTGAAGCTTTCTTT
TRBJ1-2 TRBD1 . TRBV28 CASSPGGGTGGYGYTF TGTGCCAGCAGTCCCGGGGGAGGGACAGGGGGCTATGGCTACACCTTC
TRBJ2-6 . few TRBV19 CASSIGGSGANVLTF TGTGCCAGTAGTATAGGGGGGTCTGGGGCCAACGTCCTGACTTTC
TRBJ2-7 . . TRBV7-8 CASSFSRVRSYEQYF TGTGCCAGCAGTTTCAGCAGGGTTAGGTCCTACGAGCAGTACTTC
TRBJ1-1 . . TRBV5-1 CASTVGTLYRDGRMNTEAFF TGCGCCAGCACCGTTGGGACCCTATACAGGGACGGCCGTATGAACACTGAAGCTTTCTTT
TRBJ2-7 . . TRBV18 CASSPLQASYEQYF TGTGCCAGCTCACCACTACAGGCTAGCTACGAGCAGTACTTC
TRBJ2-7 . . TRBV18 CASSPIPRDEQYF TGTGCCAGCTCACCGATCCCCCGAGACGAGCAGTACTTC
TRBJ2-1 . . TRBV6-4 CASRSFPDNNEQFF TGTGCCAGCCGCTCCTTCCCGGATAACAATGAGCAGTTCTTC
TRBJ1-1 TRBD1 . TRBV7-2 CASSTRQGLWTEAFF TGTGCCAGCAGTACTCGACAGGGTTTATGGACTGAAGCTTTCTTT
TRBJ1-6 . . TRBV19 CATKDTKGGLGASSPLHF TGTGCCACCAAGGACACAAAGGGAGGGCTGGGGGCCAGCTCACCCCTCCACTTT
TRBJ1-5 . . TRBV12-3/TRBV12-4 CASSFDDQPQHF TGTGCCAGCAGTTTCGACGATCAGCCCCAGCATTTT
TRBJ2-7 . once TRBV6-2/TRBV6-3 CASSSRPYEQYF TGTGCCAGCAGTTCCCGTCCCTACGAGCAGTACTTC
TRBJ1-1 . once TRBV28 CASRTGSAEAFF TGTGCCAGCAGAACAGGGTCGGCTGAAGCTTTCTTT
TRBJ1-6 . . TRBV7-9 CATQVVGNSPLHF TGTGCCACACAGGTTGTTGGCAACTCACCCCTCCACTTT
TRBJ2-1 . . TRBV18 CASSKDSSSYNEQFF TGTGCCAGCTCGAAGGACTCGAGCTCCTACAATGAGCAGTTCTTC